This T cell receptor (beta chain) was captured by sequencing in a study of blood T cell repertoires in COVID-19. Across the whole study: Acute-phase and convalescent COVID-19 samples originated in the United States, Italy and Spain. In each case, the material was cDNA or gDNA derived from T cells, B-cell-depleted T cells, or PBMCs.

Assay used: immunoSEQ multiplex PCR; TCRdb lists only in-frame clones, some missing. The repertoire includes approximately 400,000 clones, 90% to 95% of them detected once, and about 0.83% sits in the top ten. Germline loops: CDR1 SEHNR, CDR2 FQNEAQ (reference sequence). The CDR3 totals 14 residues. V was trimmed by 1 base and J by 9 bases, leaving 13 bases between them. Participants' own reports of clinical history determined their cohort assignment. All exposed participants met a person with COVID-19 within 2 weeks before entering the study. This clonotype was sampled from a woman aged 40 to 50 who had been exposed to COVID-19. Sequencing was carried out using PBMCs or T cells enriched from blood (not recorded which). The chain combines TRBV7-9 with TRBJ1-5; D not certain. The CDR3 sequence: CASSLDSQIWPQHF. CDR3 DNA sequence: TGTGCCAGCAGCTTAGACAGCCAGATATGGCCCCAGCATTTT.